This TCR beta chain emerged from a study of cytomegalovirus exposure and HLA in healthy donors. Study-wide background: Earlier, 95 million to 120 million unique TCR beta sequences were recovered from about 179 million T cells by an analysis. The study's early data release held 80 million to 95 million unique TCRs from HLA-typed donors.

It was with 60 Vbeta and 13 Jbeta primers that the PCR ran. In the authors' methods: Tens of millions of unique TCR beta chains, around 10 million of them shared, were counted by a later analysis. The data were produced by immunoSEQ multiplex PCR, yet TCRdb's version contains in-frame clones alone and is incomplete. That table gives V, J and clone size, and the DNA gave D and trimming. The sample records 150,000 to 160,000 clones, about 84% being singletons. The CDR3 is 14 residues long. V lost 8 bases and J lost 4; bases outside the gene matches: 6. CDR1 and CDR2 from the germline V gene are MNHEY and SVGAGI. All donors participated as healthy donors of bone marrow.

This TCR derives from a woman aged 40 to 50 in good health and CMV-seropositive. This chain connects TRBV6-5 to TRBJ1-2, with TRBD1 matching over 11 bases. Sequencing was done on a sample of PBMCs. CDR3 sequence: CASHKGQGAYGYTF. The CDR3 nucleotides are TGTGCCAGCCACAAAGGACAGGGGGCCTATGGCTACACCTTC.